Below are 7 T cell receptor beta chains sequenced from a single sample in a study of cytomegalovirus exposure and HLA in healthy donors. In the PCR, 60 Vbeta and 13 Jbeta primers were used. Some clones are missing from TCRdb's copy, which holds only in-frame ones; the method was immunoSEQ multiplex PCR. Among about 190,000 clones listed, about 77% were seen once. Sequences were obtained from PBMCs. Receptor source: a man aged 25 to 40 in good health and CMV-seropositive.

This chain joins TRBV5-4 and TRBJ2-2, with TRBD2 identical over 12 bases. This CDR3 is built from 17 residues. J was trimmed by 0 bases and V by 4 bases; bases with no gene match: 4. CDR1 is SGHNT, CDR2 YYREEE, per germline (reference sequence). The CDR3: CASSPGLAGTNTGELFF. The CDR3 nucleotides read TGTGCCAGCAGCCCAGGACTAGCGGGGACGAACACCGGGGAGCTGTTTTTT.

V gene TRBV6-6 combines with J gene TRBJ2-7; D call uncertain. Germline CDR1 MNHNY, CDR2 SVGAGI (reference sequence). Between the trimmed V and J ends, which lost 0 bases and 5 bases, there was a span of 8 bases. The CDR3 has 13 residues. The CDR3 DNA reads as TGTGCCAGCAGTTACTCCTTTTCGGACGAGCAGTACTTC. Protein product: CASSYSFSDEQYF.

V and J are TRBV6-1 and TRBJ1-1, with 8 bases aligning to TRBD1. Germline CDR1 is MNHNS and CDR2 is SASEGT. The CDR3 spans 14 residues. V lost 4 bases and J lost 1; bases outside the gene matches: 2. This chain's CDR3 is CASSGQGWNTEAFF. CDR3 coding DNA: TGTGCCAGCAGTGGACAGGGGTGGAACACTGAAGCTTTCTTT.

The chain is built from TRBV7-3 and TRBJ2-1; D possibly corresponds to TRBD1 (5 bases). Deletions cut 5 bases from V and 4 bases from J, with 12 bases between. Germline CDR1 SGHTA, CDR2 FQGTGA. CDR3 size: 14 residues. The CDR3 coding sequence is TGTGCCAGCAGCCCCCAGGGTCTTTACAATGAGCAGTTCTTC. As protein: CASSPQGLYNEQFF.

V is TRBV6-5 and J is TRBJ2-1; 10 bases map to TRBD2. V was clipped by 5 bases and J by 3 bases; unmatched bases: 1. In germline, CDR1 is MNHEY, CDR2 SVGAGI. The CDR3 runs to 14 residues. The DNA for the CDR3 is TGTGCCAGCAGTCTAGCGGGAGTCTACAATGAGCAGTTCTTC. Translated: CASSLAGVYNEQFF.

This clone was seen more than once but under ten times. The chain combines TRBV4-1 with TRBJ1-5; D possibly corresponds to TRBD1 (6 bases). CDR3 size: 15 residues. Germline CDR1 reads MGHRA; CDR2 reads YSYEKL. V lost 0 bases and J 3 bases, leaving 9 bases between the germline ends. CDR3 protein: CASSQERGYNQPQHF. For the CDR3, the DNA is TGCGCCAGCAGCCAAGAAAGGGGGTACAATCAGCCCCAGCATTTT.

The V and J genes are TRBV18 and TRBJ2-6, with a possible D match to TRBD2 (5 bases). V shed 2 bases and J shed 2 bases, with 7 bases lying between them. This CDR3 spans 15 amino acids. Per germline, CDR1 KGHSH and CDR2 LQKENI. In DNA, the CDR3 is TGTGCCAGCTCACCAAGGAGGCCTGGGGCCAACGTCCTGACTTTC. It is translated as CASSPRRPGANVLTF. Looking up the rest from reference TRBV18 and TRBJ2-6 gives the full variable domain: NAGVMQNPRHLVRRRGQEARLRCSPMKGHSHVYWYRQLPEEGLKFMVYLQKENIIDESGMPKERFSAEFPKEGPSILRIQQVVRGDSAAYFCASSPRRPGANVLTFGAGSRLTVL.